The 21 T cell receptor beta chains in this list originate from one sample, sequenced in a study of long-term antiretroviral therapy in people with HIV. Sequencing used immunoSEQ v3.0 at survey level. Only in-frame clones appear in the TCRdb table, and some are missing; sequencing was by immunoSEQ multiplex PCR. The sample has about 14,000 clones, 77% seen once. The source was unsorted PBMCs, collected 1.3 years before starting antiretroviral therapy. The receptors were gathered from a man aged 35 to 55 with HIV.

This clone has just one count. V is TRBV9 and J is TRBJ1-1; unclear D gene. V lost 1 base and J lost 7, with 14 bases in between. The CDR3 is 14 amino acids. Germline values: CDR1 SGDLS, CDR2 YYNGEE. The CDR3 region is CASSVSGKLDEAFF. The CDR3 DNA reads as TGTGCCAGCAGCGTATCGGGCAAACTTGATGAAGCTTTCTTT.

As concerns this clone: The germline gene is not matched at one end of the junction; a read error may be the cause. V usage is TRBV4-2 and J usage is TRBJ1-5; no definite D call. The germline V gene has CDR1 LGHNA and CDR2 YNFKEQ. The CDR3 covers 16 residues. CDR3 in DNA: TGTGCCAGCAGCGAAGACTTTGACGGTAGCAATCAGCCCCAGCATTTT. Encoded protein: CASSEDFDGSNQPQHF.

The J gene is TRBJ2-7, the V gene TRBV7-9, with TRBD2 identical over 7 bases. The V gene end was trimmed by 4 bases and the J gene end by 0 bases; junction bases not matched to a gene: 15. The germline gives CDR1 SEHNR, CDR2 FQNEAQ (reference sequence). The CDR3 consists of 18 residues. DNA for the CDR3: TGTGCCAGCAGCTCCTCGGGGGAGCGGGGCTATATCTCCTACGAGCAGTACTTC. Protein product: CASSSSGERGYISYEQYF.

CDR3 in amino acids: CASRKAGTNEKLFF. The CDR3 DNA sequence: TGCGCCAGCAGAAAGGCGGGAACTAATGAAAAACTGTTTTTT. J is TRBJ1-4 and V is TRBV5-1; D gene ambiguous. The CDR3 extends over 14 amino acids. V was clipped by 5 bases and J by 1 base, with 9 bases between them. The germline CDR1 and CDR2 sequences are SGHRS and YFSETQ. The full variable domain, rest sourced from reference TRBV5-1 and TRBJ1-4, is KAGVTQTPRYLIKTRGQQVTLSCSPISGHRSVSWYQQTPGQGLQFLFEYFSETQRNKGNFPGRFSGRQFSNSRSEMNVSTLELGDSALYLCASRKAGTNEKLFFGSGTQLSVL.

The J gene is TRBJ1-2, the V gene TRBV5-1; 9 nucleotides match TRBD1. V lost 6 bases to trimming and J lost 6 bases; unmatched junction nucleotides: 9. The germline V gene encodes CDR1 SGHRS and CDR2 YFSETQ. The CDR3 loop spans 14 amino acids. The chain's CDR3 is CASTTGTGYNGYTF. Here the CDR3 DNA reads TGCGCCAGCACCACCGGGACAGGGTATAATGGCTACACCTTC.

The CDR3 region has the DNA TGTGCCAGCAGTGGCCCTTCCGGGGAGCTGTTTTTT. Protein sequence: CASSGPSGELFF. V is TRBV6-1 and J is TRBJ2-2; D is undetermined. The CDR3 consists of 12 residues. Between the trimmed V and J ends, which lost 4 bases and 6 bases, there was a span of 6 bases. The germline gives CDR1 MNHNS, CDR2 SASEGT.

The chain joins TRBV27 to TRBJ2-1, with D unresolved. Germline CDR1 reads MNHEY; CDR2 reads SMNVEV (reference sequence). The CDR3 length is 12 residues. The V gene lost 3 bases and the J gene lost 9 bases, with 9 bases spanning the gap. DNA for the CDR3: TGTGCCAGCAGTTTGGCGCTTGGTGAGCAGTTCTTC. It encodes CASSLALGEQFF.

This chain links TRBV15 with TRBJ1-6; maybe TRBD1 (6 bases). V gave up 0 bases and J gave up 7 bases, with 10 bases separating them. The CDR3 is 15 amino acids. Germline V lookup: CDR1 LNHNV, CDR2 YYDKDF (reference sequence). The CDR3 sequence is CATSRDRGSNSPLHF. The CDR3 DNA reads TGTGCCACCAGCAGAGACAGGGGATCGAATTCACCCCTCCACTTT.

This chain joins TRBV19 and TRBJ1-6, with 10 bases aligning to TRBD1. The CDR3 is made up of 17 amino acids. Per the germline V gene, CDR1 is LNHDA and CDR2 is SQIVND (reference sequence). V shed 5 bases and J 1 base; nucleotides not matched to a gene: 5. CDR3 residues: CASSSRQGASYNSPLHF. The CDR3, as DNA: TGTGCCAGTAGTTCCCGACAGGGGGCTTCCTATAATTCACCCCTCCACTTT.

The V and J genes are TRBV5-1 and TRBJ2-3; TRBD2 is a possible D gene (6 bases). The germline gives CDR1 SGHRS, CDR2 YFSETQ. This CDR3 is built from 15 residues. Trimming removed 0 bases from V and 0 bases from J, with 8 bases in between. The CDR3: CASSLALASTDTQYF. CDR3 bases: TGCGCCAGCAGCTTGGCGCTAGCGAGCACAGATACGCAGTATTTT.

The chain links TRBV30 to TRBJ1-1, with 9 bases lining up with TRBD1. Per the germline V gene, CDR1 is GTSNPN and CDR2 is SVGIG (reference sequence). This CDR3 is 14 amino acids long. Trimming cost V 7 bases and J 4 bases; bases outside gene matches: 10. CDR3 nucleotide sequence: TGTGCCTCCCCGGGAGGGACAGGGACCACTGAAGCTTTCTTT. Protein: CASPGGTGTTEAFF. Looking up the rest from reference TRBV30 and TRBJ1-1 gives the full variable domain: SQTIHQWPATLVQPVGSPLSLECTVEGTSNPNLYWYRQAAGRGLQLLFYSVGIGQISSEVPQNLSASRPQDRQFILSSKKLLLSDSGFYLCASPGGTGTTEAFFGQGTRLTVV.

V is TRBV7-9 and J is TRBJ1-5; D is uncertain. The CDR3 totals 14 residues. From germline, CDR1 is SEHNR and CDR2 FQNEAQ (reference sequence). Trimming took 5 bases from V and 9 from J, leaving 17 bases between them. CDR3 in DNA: TGTGCCAGCAGCCCCAACGGAGCAGGAGGGCCCCAGCATTTT. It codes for CASSPNGAGGPQHF.

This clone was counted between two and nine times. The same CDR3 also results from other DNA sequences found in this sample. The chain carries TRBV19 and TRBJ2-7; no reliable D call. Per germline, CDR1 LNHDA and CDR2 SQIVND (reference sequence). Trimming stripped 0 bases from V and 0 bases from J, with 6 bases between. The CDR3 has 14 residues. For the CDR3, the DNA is TGTGCCAGTAGTATAGATCGGCACTCCTACGAGCAGTACTTC. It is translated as CASSIDRHSYEQYF.

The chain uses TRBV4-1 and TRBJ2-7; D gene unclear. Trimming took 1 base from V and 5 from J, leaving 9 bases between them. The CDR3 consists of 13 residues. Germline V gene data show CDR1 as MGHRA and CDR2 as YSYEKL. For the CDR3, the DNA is TGCGCCAGCAGCCAAGTGCCCTGGGACGAGCAGTACTTC. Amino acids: CASSQVPWDEQYF.

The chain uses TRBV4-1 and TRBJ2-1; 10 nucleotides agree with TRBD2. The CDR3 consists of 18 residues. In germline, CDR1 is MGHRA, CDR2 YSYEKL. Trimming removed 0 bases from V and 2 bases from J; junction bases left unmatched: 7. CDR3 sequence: CASSQDIAGGYTYNEQFF. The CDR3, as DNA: TGCGCCAGCAGCCAAGATATAGCGGGGGGCTACACCTACAATGAGCAGTTCTTC.

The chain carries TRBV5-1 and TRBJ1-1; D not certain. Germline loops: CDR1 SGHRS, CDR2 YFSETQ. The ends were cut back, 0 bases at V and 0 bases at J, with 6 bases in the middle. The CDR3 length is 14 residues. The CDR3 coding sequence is TGCGCCAGCAGCTTGGGGCTCTTGAACACTGAAGCTTTCTTT. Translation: CASSLGLLNTEAFF.

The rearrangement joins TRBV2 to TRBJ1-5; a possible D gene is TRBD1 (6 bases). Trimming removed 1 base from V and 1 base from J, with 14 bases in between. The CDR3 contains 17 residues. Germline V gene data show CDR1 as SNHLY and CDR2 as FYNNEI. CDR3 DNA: TGTGCCAGCAGTGAAGGGGGCCGTCAGGGGAGCAATCAGCCCCAGCATTTT. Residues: CASSEGGRQGSNQPQHF. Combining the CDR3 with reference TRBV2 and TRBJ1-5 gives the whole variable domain EPEVTQTPSHQVTQMGQEVILRCVPISNHLYFYWYRQILGQKVEFLVSFYNNEISEKSEIFDDQFSVERPDGSNFTLKIRSTKLEDSAMYFCASSEGGRQGSNQPQHFGDGTRLSIL.

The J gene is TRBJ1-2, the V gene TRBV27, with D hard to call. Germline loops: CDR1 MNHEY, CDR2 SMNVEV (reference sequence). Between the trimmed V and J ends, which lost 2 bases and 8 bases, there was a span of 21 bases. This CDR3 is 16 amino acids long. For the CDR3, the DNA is TGTGCCAGCAGTTTACATCCTTCGGGTGGCCCGGAGGGCTACACCTTC. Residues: CASSLHPSGGPEGYTF.

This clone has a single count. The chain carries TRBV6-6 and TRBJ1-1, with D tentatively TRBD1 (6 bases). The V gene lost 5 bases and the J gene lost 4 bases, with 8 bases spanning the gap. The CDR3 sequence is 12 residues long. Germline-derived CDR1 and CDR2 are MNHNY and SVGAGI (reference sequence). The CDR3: CASSKTGTEAFF. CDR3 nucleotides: TGTGCCAGCAGTAAGACAGGCACTGAAGCTTTCTTT.

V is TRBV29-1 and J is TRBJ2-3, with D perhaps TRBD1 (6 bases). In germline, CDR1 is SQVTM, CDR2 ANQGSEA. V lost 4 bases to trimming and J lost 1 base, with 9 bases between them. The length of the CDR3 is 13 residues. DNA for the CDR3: TGCAGCGTTGCCAACAGGGGCACAGATACGCAGTATTTT. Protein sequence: CSVANRGTDTQYF.

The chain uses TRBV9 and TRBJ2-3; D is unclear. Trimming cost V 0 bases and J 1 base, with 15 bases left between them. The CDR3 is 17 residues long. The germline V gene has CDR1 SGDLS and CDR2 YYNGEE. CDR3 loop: CASSVVGLSVRTDTQYF. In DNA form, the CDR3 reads TGTGCCAGCAGCGTAGTTGGTCTATCCGTCCGCACAGATACGCAGTATTTT.